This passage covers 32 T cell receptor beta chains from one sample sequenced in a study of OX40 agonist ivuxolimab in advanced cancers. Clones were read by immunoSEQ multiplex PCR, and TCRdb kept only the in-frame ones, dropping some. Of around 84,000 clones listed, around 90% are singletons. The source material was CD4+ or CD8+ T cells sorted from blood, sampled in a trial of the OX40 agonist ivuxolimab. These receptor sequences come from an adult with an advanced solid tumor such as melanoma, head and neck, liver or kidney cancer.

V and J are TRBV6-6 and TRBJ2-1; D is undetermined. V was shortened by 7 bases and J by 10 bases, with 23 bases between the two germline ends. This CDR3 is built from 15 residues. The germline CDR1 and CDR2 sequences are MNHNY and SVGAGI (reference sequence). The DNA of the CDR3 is TGTGCCAGCACTATCCCCCAAGGCCTGAGGCTCGAGCAGTTCTTC. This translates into CASTIPQGLRLEQFF.

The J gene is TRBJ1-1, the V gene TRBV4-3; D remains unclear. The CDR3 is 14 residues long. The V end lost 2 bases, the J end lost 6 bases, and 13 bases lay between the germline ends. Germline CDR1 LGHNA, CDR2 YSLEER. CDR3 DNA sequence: TGCGCCAGCAGCCAAAGCAGGAATTCAGCTGAAGCTTTCTTT. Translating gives CASSQSRNSAEAFF.

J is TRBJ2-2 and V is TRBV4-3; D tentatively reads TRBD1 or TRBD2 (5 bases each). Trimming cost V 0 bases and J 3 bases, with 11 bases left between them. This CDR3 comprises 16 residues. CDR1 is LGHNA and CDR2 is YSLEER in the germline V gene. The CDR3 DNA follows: TGCGCCAGCAGCCAAGAGCCGGGACGGTACACCGGGGAGCTGTTTTTT. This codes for CASSQEPGRYTGELFF.

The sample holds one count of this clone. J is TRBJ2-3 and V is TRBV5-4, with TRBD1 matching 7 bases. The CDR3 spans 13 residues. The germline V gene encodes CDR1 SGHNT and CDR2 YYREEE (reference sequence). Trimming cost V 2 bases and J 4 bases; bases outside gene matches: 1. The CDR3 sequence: CASSFQGADTQYF. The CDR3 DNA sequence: TGTGCCAGCAGCTTCCAGGGGGCAGATACGCAGTATTTT.

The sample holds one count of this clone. CDR3 DNA: TGTGCCATCAGCGGGGCTAGCGGGATTCGCACAGATACGCAGTATTTT. It is translated as CAISGASGIRTDTQYF. This chain connects TRBV10-3 to TRBJ2-3, with TRBD2 matching over 9 bases. CDR3 size: 16 residues. Per germline, CDR1 ENHRY and CDR2 SYGVKD. V lost 6 bases, J lost 1 base, and 8 bases stayed unmatched.

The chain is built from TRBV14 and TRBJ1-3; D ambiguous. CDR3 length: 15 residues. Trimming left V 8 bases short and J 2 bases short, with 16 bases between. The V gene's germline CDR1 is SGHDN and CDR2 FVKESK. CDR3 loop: CASRRNGRTGNTIYF. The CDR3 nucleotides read TGTGCCAGCCGCCGTAACGGGCGTACTGGAAACACCATATATTTT. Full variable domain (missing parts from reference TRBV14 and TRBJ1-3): EAGVTQFPSHSVIEKGQTVTLRCDPISGHDNLYWYRRVMGKEIKFLLHFVKESKQDESGMPNNRFLAERTGGTYSTLKVQPAELEDSGVYFCASRRNGRTGNTIYFGEGSWLTVV.

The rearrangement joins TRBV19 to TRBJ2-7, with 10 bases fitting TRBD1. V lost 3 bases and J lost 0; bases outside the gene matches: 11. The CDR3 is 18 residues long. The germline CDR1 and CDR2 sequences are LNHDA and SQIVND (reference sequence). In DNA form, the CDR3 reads TGTGCCAGTAGTATTAGGGACAGGGGTACCCGGAGCTCCTACGAGCAGTACTTC. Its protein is CASSIRDRGTRSSYEQYF.

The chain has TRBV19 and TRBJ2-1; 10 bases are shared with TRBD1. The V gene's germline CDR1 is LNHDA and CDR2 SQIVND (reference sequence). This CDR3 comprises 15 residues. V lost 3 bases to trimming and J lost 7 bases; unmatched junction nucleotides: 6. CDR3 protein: CASSIVDRGFNEQFF. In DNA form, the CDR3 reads TGTGCCAGTAGTATTGTGGACAGGGGGTTTAATGAGCAGTTCTTC.

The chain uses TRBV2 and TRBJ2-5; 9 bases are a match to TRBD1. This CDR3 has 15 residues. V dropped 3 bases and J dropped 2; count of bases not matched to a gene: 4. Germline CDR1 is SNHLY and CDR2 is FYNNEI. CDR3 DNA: TGTGCCAGCAGTGAGGAGGGGACAGGGCAAGAGACCCAGTACTTC. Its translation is CASSEEGTGQETQYF.

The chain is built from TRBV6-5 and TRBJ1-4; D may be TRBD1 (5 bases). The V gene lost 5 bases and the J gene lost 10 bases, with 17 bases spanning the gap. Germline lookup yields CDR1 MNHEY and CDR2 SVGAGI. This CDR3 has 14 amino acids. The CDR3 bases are TGTGCCAGCAGTACTCGATTGACAGCCCCAAAACTGTTTTTT. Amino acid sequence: CASSTRLTAPKLFF.

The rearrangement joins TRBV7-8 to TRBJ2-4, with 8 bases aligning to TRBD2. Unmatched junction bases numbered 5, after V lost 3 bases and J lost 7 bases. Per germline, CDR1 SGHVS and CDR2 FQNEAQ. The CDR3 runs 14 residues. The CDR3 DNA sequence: TGTGCCAGCAGCTTCAGACTAGCGATGAACATTCAGTACTTC. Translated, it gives CASSFRLAMNIQYF.

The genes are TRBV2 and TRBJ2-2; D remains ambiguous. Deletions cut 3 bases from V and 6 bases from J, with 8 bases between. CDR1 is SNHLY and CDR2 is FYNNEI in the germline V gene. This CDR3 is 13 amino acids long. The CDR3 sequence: CASSEANPGELFF. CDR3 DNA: TGTGCCAGCAGTGAGGCCAACCCCGGGGAGCTGTTTTTT.

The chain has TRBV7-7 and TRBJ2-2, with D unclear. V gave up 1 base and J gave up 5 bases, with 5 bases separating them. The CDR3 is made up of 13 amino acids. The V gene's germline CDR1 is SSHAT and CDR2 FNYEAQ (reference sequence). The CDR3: CASSLGFTGELFF. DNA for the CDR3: TGTGCCAGCAGCTTAGGTTTTACCGGGGAGCTGTTTTTT.

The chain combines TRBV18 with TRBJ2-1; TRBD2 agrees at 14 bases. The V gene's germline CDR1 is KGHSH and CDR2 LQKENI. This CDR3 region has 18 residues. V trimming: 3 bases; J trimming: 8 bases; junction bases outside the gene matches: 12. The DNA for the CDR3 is TGTGCCAGCTCACCGGGCTCTCTGACTAGCGGGAGGGGCGATGAGCAGTTCTTC. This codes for CASSPGSLTSGRGDEQFF.

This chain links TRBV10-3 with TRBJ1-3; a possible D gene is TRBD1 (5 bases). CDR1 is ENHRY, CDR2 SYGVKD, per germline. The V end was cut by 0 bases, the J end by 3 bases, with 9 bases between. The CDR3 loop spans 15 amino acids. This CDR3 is CAISESEGVGNTIYF. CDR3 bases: TGTGCCATCAGTGAGTCGGAAGGGGTTGGAAACACCATATATTTT.

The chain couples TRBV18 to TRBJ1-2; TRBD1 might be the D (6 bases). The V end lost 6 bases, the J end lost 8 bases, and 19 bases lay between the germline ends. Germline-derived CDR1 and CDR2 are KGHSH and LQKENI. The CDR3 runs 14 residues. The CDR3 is CASSWADSSSGYTF. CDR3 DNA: TGTGCCAGCTCCTGGGCGGACAGCTCCTCCGGCTACACCTTC.

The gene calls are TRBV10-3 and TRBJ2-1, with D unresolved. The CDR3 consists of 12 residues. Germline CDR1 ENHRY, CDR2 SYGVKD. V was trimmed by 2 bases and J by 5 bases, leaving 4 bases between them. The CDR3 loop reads CAISETDNEQFF. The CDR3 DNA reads TGTGCCATCAGTGAGACAGACAATGAGCAGTTCTTC.

The CDR3 DNA follows: TGTGCCAGCTCCCCCCCGGGACAGGGGGCATCTGGGGCCAACGTCCTGACTTTC. Amino acid sequence: CASSPPGQGASGANVLTF. J is TRBJ2-6 and V is TRBV18; TRBD1 matches 12 bases. This CDR3 is 18 amino acids long. Trimming cost V 6 bases and J 1 base; bases outside gene matches: 7. The germline gives CDR1 KGHSH, CDR2 LQKENI.

Here the CDR3 reads CASSLDLAGGVEQFF. CDR3 nucleotide sequence: TGTGCCAGCAGCTTAGATTTAGCGGGAGGGGTTGAGCAGTTCTTC. The chain couples TRBV7-9 to TRBJ2-1; 11 nucleotides align to TRBD2. The V gene's germline CDR1 is SEHNR and CDR2 FQNEAQ (reference sequence). This CDR3 has 15 amino acids. With V trimmed by 1 base and J by 9 bases, 5 bases remained unmatched.

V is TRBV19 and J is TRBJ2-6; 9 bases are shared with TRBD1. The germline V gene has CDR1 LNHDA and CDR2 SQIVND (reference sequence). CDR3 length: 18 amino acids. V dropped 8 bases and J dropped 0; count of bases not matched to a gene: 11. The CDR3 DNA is TGTGCCAGTCTCCAAACAGGGGGCATTCCCTCTGGGGCCAACGTCCTGACTTTC. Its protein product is CASLQTGGIPSGANVLTF.

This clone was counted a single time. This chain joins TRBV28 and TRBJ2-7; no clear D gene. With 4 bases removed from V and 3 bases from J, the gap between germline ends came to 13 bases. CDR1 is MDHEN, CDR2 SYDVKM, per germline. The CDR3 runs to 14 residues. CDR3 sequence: CASSSFRGVYEQYF. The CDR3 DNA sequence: TGTGCCAGCAGTTCCTTCCGCGGCGTCTACGAGCAGTACTTC. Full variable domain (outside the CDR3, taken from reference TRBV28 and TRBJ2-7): DVKVTQSSRYLVKRTGEKVFLECVQDMDHENMFWYRQDPGLGLRLIYFSYDVKMKEKGDIPEGYSVSREKKERFSLILESASTNQTSMYLCASSSFRGVYEQYFGPGTRLTVT.

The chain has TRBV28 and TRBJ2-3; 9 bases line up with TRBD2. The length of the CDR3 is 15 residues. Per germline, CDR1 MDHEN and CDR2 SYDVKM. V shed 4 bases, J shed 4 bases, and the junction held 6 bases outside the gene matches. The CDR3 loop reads CASSSAGGPADTQYF. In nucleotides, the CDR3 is TGTGCCAGCAGTTCCGCGGGAGGGCCAGCAGATACGCAGTATTTT.

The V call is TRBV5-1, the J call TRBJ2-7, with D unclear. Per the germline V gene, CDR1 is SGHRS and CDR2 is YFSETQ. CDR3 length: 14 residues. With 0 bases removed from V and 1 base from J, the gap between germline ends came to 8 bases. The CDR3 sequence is CASSLAFDSYEQYF. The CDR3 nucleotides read TGCGCCAGCAGCTTGGCTTTTGATTCCTACGAGCAGTACTTC.

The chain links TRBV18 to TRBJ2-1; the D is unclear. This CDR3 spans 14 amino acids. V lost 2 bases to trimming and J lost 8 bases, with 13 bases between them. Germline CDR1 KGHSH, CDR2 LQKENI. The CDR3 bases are TGTGCCAGCTCACCAGAGAGTGGGTTTCATGAGCAGTTCTTC. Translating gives CASSPESGFHEQFF.

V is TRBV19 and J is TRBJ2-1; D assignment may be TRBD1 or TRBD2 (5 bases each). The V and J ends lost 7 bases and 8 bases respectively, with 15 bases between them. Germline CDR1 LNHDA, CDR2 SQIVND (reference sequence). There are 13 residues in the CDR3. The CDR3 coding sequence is TGTGCCAGTATGGCGTGGGGGATCGATGAGCAGTTCTTC. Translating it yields CASMAWGIDEQFF.

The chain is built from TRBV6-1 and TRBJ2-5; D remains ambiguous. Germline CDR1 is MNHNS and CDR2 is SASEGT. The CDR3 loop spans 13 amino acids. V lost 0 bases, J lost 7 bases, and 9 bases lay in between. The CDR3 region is CASSEASLGTQYF. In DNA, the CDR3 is TGTGCCAGCAGTGAAGCGAGTTTGGGGACCCAGTACTTC.

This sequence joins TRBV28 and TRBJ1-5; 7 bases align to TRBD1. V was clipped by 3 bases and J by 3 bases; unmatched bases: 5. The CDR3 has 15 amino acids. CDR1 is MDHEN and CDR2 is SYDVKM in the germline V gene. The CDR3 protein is CASSLNRGYNQPQHF. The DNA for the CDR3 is TGTGCCAGCAGTTTGAACAGGGGTTACAATCAGCCCCAGCATTTT.

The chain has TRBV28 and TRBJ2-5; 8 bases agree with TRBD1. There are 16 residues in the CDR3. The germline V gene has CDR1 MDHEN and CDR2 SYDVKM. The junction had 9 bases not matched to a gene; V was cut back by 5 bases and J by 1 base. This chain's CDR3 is CASSGVGTGPQETQYF. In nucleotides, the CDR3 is TGTGCCAGCAGTGGGGTAGGGACAGGCCCCCAAGAGACCCAGTACTTC. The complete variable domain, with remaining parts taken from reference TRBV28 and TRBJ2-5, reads DVKVTQSSRYLVKRTGEKVFLECVQDMDHENMFWYRQDPGLGLRLIYFSYDVKMKEKGDIPEGYSVSREKKERFSLILESASTNQTSMYLCASSGVGTGPQETQYFGPGTRLLVL.

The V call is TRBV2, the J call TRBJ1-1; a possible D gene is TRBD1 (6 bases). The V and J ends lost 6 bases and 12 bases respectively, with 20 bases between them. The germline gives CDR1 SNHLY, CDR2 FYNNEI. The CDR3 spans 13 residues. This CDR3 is CASSGGQTGLTFF. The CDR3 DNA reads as TGTGCCAGCAGCGGCGGGCAGACAGGACTAACTTTCTTT.

CDR3 bases: TGTGCCAGCAGCCCGGGACTAGCGGGGAACAATGAGCAGTTCTTC. It is translated as CASSPGLAGNNEQFF. The chain employs TRBV2 and TRBJ2-1, with TRBD2 identical over 13 bases. Germline values: CDR1 SNHLY, CDR2 FYNNEI. After removal of 6 bases from V and 5 bases from J, the junction contained 4 bases not matched to a gene. CDR3 length: 15 residues.

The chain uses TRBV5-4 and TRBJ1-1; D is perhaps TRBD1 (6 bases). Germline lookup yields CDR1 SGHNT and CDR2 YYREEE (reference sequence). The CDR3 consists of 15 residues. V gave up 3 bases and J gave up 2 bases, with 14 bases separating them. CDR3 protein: CASSSPGQLNTEAFF. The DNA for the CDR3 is TGTGCCAGCAGCTCCCCGGGACAACTTAACACTGAAGCTTTCTTT. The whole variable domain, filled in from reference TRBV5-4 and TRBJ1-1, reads ETGVTQSPTHLIKTRGQQVTLRCSSQSGHNTVSWYQQALGQGPQFIFQYYREEENGRGNFPPRFSGLQFPNYSSELNVNALELDDSALYLCASSSPGQLNTEAFFGQGTRLTVV.

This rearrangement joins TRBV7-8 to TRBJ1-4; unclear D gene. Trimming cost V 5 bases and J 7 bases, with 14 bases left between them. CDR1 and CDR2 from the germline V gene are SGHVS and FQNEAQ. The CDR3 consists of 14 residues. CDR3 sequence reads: CASSPGGSGEKLFF. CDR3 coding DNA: TGTGCCAGCAGCCCGGGTGGCTCGGGTGAAAAACTGTTTTTT.